The sequence of this T cell receptor (beta chain) was determined in a study of T cells in Graves' hyperthyroidism and ophthalmopathy. Amplification yielded TCR beta CDR3 regions, with RNA transcripts as the source. Using the HTBI primer set, a first-round RT-PCR was run on the TCR CDR3. TCRdb reprocessed the multiplex PCR reads with MiXCR, giving one entry per CDR3 protein. Of 730,000 or so distinct CDR3 sequences in the sample, around 20% are singletons; the top ten hold approximately 15%. Germline V gene sequence: CDR1 LNHNV, CDR2 YYDKDF (reference sequence). The V and J ends lost 3 bases and 2 bases, in that order; junction bases with no gene match: 3. This CDR3 has 14 residues.

Sample: blood. The receptor was isolated from a woman aged 50 to 60 with Graves' hyperthyroidism that later progressed to Graves' ophthalmopathy. This chain connects TRBV15 to TRBJ2-7, with TRBD2 matching 8 bases. CDR3 loop: CATSRERGTYEQYF. In DNA, the CDR3 is TGTGCCACCAGCAGGGAGCGGGGGACCTACGAGCAGTACTTC.